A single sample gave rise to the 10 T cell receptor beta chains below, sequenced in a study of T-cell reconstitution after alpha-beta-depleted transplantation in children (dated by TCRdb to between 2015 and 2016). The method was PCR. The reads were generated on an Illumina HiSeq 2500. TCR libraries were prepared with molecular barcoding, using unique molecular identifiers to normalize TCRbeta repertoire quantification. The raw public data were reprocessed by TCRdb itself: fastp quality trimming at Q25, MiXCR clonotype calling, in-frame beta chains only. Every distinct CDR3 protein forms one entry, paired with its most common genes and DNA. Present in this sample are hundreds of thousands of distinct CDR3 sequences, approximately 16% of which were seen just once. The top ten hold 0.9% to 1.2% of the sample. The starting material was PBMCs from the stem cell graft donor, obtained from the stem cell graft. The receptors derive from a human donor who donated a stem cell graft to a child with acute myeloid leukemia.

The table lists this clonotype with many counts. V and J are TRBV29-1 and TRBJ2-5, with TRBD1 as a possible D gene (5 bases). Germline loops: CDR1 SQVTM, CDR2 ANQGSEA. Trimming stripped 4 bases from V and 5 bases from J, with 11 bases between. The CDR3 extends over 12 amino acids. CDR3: CSVGQSAETQYF. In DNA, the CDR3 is TGCAGCGTTGGACAGTCGGCGGAGACCCAGTACTTC.

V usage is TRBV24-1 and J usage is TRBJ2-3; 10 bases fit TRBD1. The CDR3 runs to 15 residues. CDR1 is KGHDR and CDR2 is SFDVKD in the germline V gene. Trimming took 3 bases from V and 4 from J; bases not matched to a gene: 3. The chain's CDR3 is CATSDQDRGADTQYF. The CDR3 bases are TGTGCCACCAGTGATCAGGACAGGGGGGCAGATACGCAGTATTTT.

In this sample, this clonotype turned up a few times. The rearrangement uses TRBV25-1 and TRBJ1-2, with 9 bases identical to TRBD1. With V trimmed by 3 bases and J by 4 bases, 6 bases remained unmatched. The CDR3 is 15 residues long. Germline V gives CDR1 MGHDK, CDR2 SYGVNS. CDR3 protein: CASSESGQGGYGYTF. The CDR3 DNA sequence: TGTGCCAGCAGTGAGTCGGGACAGGGCGGCTATGGCTACACCTTC.

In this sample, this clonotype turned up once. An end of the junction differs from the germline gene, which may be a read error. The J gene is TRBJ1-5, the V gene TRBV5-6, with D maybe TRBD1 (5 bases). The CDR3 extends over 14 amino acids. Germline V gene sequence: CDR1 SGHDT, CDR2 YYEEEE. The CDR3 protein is CVSSWGEGNQPQHF. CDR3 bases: TGTGTCAGCAGCTGGGGGGAGGGCAATCAGCCCCAGCATTTT. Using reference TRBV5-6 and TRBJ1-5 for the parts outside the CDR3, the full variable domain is DAGVTQSPTHLIKTRGQQVTLRCSPKSGHDTVSWYQQALGQGPQFIFQYYEEEERQRGNFPDRFSGHQFPNYSSELNVNALLLGDSALYLCVSSWGEGNQPQHFGDGTRLSIL.

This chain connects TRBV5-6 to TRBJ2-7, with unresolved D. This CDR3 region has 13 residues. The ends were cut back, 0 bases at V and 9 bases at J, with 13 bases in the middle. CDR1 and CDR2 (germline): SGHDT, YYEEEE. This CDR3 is CASSLADRLPQYF. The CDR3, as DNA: TGTGCCAGCAGCTTGGCCGACCGCCTTCCGCAGTACTTC. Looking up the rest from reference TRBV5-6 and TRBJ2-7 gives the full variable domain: DAGVTQSPTHLIKTRGQQVTLRCSPKSGHDTVSWYQQALGQGPQFIFQYYEEEERQRGNFPDRFSGHQFPNYSSELNVNALLLGDSALYLCASSLADRLPQYFGPGTRLTVT.

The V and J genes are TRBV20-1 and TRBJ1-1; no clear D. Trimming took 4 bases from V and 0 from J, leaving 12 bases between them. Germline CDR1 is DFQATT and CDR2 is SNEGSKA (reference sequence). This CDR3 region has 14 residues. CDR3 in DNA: TGCAGTGCTATTACCGACCTACTGAACACTGAAGCTTTCTTT. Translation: CSAITDLLNTEAFF.

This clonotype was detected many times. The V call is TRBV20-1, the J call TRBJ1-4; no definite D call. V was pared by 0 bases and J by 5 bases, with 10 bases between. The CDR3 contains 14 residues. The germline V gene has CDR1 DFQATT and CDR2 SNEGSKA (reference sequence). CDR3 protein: CSARESYQNEKLFF. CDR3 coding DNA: TGCAGTGCTAGAGAATCTTACCAAAATGAAAAACTGTTTTTT.

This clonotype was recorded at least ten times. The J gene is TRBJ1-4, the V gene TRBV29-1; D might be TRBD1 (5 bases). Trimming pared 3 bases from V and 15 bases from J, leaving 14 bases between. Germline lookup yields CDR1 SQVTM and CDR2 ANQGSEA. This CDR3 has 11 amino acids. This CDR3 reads CSVDTQGLVFF. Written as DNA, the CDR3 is TGCAGCGTTGACACGCAGGGCCTGGTGTTTTTT.

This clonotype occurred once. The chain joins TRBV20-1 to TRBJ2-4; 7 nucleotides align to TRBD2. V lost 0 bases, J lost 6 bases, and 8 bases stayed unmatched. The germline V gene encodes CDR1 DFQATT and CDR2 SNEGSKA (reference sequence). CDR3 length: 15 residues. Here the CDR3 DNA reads TGCAGTGCTAGAGATAGTGCGGGGGTGAGAAACATTCAGTACTTC. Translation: CSARDSAGVRNIQYF.

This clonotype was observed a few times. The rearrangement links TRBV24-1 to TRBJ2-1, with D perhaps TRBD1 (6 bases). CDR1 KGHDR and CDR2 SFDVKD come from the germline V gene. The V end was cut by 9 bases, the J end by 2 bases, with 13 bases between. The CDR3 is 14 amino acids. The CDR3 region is CATSKGGTYNEQFF. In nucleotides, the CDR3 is TGTGCCACCTCAAAAGGGGGAACCTACAATGAGCAGTTCTTC.